This TCR beta chain was sequenced during a study of T-cell memory formation after mild COVID-19 (dated by TCRdb to the early 2020s). For the wider study: TCR sequence clusters from the two donors were found to be largely donor specific. Two young, previously healthy adult volunteers made up the cohort, one male and one female. T-cell clones expanding and contracting after mild COVID-19 in a couple of donors were tracked by longitudinal TCRalpha and TCRbeta repertoire sequencing.

The instrument given in TCRdb is Illumina NovaSeq 6000. TCRalpha and TCRbeta cDNA libraries were built by 5'RACE with constant-segment primers, adding sample barcodes and unique molecular identifiers. RNA was extracted from every sample with Trizol reagent. Library amplification was performed in two PCR steps, and a second sample barcode and Illumina TruSeq adapters were introduced in the second step. Libraries were sequenced on an Illumina NovaSeq with 2 x 150 bp paired-end reads. Turning to the authors' computational methods: The reads were demultiplexed and collapsed into UMI-guided consensus sequences using migec v1.2.7. Using mixcr v2.1.11, the UMI consensuses were aligned to TRA and TRB V and J templates and assembled into clonotypes. Expanded or contracted clonotypes were those called significant by both edgeR and NoisET, with noise models trained on biological replicates. For edgeR calls, the cutoffs were a false discovery rate-adjusted p below 0.01 and a log2 fold-change threshold of 1. As an exploratory analysis of dynamics, PCA with hierarchical clustering was applied to max-normalized trajectories of the 1000 most abundant clonotypes. Separately sequenced CD4+ and CD8+ repertoires were used to assign the CD4 or CD8 phenotype of responding clones. TCRdb reprocessing: public reads trimmed at Q25 with fastp, clones called with MiXCR, in-frame beta chains kept. Rows merge per CDR3 protein into single entries with the most common DNA and genes. The V and J calls reflect TCRdb's pipeline rather than the authors' work. This sample comprises under 450,000 distinct CDR3 sequences, 20% to 25% of them detected only once. The top ten clones comprise roughly a fifth of the sample.

This clonotype was picked up one time. The target of this receptor is not known. No clone much larger than this one lies a single base away; base qualities are absent. One read provides weak support. CDR1 is given as SGHKS and CDR2 as YYEKEE, both from the germline V gene (reference sequence). CDR3 length: 15 amino acids, cysteine to phenylalanine. The read is trimmed to its CDR3 DNA, 45 bases read in frame from base 1. The trim is 5 bases for V and 3 bases for J, with a gap of 17 bases between the germline ends. The full study reports these points: The study included only a couple of mild cases, and larger cohorts that include severe cases with pre-infection samples were judged to be necessary. Balanced CD4/CD8 phenotypes were observed for clones contracting from day 15 to 85, whereas a bias towards CD4+ was observed for a second wave of clones expanding from day 15 to 37. SARS-CoV-2 specificity was not confirmed for the second-wave clones peaking on day 37. The detection of some responding clones in pre-infection memory suggests that pre-existing cross-reactive memory T cells joined the SARS-CoV-2 response. Contracting CD4+ clones were located mainly in the CM and EM memory subsets, whereas CD8+ clones were found to be enriched in EMRA.

PBMCs were isolated by Ficoll-Paque density gradient centrifugation. This clonotype originated in a man aged 18 to 35 who had mild COVID-19 (a few samples of this study predate the infection). The sample titles of this study are shuffled in the database, so cell type and time point are left out; the donor was told from shared clones. The chain is assembled from TRBV5-5 and TRBJ2-5, and perhaps TRBD2 as D gene, on 6 matching bases. Sequencing used PBMCs or a T cell subset sorted from them (not recorded which). For the CDR3, the sequence is CASRRVGRYEETQYF. The nucleotides read TGTGCCAGCAGAAGGGTGGGGAGGTACGAAGAGACCCAGTACTTC.